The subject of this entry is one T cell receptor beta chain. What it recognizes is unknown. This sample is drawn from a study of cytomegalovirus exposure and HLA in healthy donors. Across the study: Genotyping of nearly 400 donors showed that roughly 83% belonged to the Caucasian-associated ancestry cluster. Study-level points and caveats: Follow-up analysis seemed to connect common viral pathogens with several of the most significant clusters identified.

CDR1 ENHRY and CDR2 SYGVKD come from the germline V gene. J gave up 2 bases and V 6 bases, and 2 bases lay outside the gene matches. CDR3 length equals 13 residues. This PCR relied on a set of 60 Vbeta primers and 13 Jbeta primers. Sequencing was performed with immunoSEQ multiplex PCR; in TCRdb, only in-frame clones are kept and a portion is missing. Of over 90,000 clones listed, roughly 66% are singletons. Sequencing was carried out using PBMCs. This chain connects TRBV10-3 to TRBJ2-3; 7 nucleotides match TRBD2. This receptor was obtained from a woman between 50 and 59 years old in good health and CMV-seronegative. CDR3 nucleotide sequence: TGTGCCATCAGGGGGGGGGACACAGATACGCAGTATTTT. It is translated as CAIRGGDTDTQYF.